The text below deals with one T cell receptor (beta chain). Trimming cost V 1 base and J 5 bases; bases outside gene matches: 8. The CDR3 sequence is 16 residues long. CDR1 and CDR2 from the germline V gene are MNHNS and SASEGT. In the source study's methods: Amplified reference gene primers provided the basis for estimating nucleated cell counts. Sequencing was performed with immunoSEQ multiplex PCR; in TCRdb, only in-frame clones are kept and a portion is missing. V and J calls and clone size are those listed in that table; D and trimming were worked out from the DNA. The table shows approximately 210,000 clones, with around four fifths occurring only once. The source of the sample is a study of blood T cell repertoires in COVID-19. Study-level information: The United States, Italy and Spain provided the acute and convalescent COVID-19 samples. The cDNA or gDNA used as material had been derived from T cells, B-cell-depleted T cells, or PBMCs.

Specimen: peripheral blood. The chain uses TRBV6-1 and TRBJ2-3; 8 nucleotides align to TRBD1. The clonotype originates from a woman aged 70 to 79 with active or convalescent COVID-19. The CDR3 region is CASSEDRTGFQDTQYF. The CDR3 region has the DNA TGTGCCAGCAGTGAAGATCGGACAGGGTTTCAAGATACGCAGTATTTT.